These T cell receptor beta chains were read from a single sample in a study of tumor and adjacent non-tumor tissue in lung cancer. TCRdb re-analysed the multiplex PCR reads in MiXCR, keeping a single row per CDR3 protein. The sample shows about 120,000 distinct CDR3 sequences, 66% of them seen only once. The specimen sequenced was lung tumor tissue. These receptors were taken from a man aged 25-45 years with non-small cell lung cancer. CDR3s include the opening cysteine and the closing phenylalanine or tryptophan. Each record gives: clone size, D gene, J gene, V gene, CDR3 DNA, CDR3 protein. D genes are given only for firm matches. Size is stated for part of the rows, as once, few or many counts, or as a class when the clone is expanded.

-,TRBD2,TRBJ2-7,TRBV7-9,TGTGCCAGCAGCAACCTTAGCGGGGGGGCCCGGGAGCAGTACTTC,CASSNLSGGAREQYF
few,-,TRBJ2-3,TRBV14,TGTGCCAGCAGCCAACGACAATTAGGGAGCACAGATACGCAGTATTTT,CASSQRQLGSTDTQYF
many,TRBD2,TRBJ2-1,TRBV14,TGTGCCAGCAGCCTTCGCGGGGGGGCCTCCTACAATGAGCAGTTCTTC,CASSLRGGASYNEQFF
many,-,TRBJ1-5,TRBV10-2,TGCGCCAGCAGTAGGTTAGTAATCAATCAGCCCCAGCATTTT,CASSRLVINQPQHF
-,-,TRBJ2-7,TRBV20-1,TGCAGTTCTAGAGATAGACAAGGAGGCGAGAGGTTTCGCGAGCAGTACTTC,CSSRDRQGGERFREQYF
-,-,TRBJ1-1,TRBV6-1,TGTGTCAGCAGGACCTCCCCACAGAACACTAAAGCTTTCTTT,CVSRTSPQNTKAFF
-,TRBD1,TRBJ1-1,TRBV20-1,TGCAATGCTAGAGATCGGACAGGCATCACTGAATCTTTCTTT,CNARDRTGITESFF
many,-,TRBJ1-2,TRBV20-1,TGCAGTGCCCATAAATGGGGGGCCTATGGCTACACCTTC,CSAHKWGAYGYTF
many,-,TRBJ2-2,TRBV6-2/TRBV6-3,TGTGCCAGCAGTCGACTAGTCAGCACCGGGGAGCTGTTTTTT,CASSRLVSTGELFF
-,-,TRBJ1-5,TRBV19,TGTGCCAGTAATCCGTCCTATAGCAATCAGCCCCAGCATTTT,CASNPSYSNQPQHF
-,-,TRBJ2-4,TRBV12-3/TRBV12-4,TGTGCCAGCAGCCAGGAGGGGGTGATCATTCAGTACTTC,CASSQEGVIIQYF
-,-,TRBJ2-3,TRBV11-3,TGTGCCAACAGCTTTTCAGGGTACGATACGCAATATTTT,CANSFSGYDTQYF
-,-,TRBJ2-3,TRBV12-3/TRBV12-4,TGTGCCAGCAGGGGCGACACGAACACAGATACGCAGTATTTT,CASRGDTNTDTQYF
few,-,TRBJ2-1,TRBV24-1,TGTGCCACCAGTGTAGGCGGTACATTATCGAAGCAGCTCTTC,CATSVGGTLSKQLF
-,TRBD2,TRBJ2-3,TRBV12-3/TRBV12-4,TGTGTCAGCACACTGGCGGGGGTGGATACGCAGTATTTT,CVSTLAGVDTQYF
many,-,TRBJ1-1,TRBV20-1,TGCAGTGCTAGAGACCAGGCTCGGGCTTTCTTT,CSARDQARAFF
-,-,TRBJ1-2,TRBV5-5,TGTGCCAGCAGCTCCCGGACCCCAGAGGCGAACTATGGCTACACCTTC,CASSSRTPEANYGYTF
few,TRBD1,TRBJ1-2,TRBV4-1,TGCGCCAGCAGCCTCCAGCGCCCGGGGACAGCAAATACCTATGGCTACACCTTC,CASSLQRPGTANTYGYTF
few,TRBD2,TRBJ2-7,TRBV7-8,TGTGCCAGCAGCCTCGGGACTAGCGGTCACTACGAGCAGTACTTC,CASSLGTSGHYEQYF
-,-,TRBJ1-3,TRBV5-6,TGTGCCAGCAGCTTGGGGGACACCTCTGGAGACAACATATATTTT,CASSLGDTSGDNIYF
many,TRBD2,TRBJ2-3,TRBV5-6,TGTGCCAGCAGCTTGCCTAGCGGGAGCCCCACAGATACGCAGTATTTT,CASSLPSGSPTDTQYF
many,-,TRBJ1-1,TRBV4-2,TGTGCCAGCAGCCAAACCCTGAACACTGAAGCTTTCTTT,CASSQTLNTEAFF
few,TRBD2,TRBJ2-3,TRBV6-4,TGTGCCAGCAGTCCCCTAGCGGGAGAAAGGGATACGCAGTATTTT,CASSPLAGERDTQYF
many,-,TRBJ2-2,TRBV11-2,TGTGCCAGCAGCTTAGATGGGACCGGGGAGCTGTTTTTT,CASSLDGTGELFF
-,-,TRBJ2-1,TRBV6-5,TGTGCCAGCAGTGGATTAGCTGGAGAGTACAGTGAGCAGTTCTTC,CASSGLAGEYSEQFF
-,TRBD1,TRBJ1-5,TRBV6-2/TRBV6-3,TGTGCCAGAAGTGTCCGACAGGGGATACAGCCCCAGCATTTT,CARSVRQGIQPQHF
-,-,TRBJ1-2,TRBV12-3/TRBV12-4,TGTGTCAGCAGCCATACTCTTCCGGATGGCTACACCTTC,CVSSHTLPDGYTF
-,-,TRBJ2-1,TRBV5-1,TGCGCCAGTAGCCTGATTGAGCTGGGTGAGGAGTTCTTC,CASSLIELGEEFF
-,-,TRBJ1-5,TRBV19,TGTGCCAGTAGTACCTACAGGGTATGCAATCAGCCCCAGCATTTT,CASSTYRVCNQPQHF
few,-,TRBJ2-2,TRBV7-3,TGTGCCAGCAGCACCTACCGCGGGGAGCTGTTTTTT,CASSTYRGELFF
many,TRBD1,TRBJ1-2,TRBV4-1,TGCGCCAGCAGCCAAGATTATTCCCGGGACAGCGTTCTGAATGGCTACACCTTC,CASSQDYSRDSVLNGYTF
-,TRBD1,TRBJ2-2,TRBV5-1,TGCGCCAGCAGACCCAACCCAGGGGGCGCGGCCGGGGAGCTGTTTTTT,CASRPNPGGAAGELFF